The 31 T cell receptor beta chains given below trace back to one sample, sequenced in a study of T cell repertoires in cytomegalovirus infection (dated by TCRdb to the late 2010s). TCRdb names Illumina HiSeq 1500 as the instrument used. TCRdb trimmed the raw reads at Q25, called clones with MiXCR and kept productive beta chains. Each CDR3 protein gets just one entry, which takes the most common genes and DNA from the rows behind it. A total of hundreds of thousands of distinct CDR3 sequences appear in this sample, roughly 43% of them only once. The leading ten clones occupy roughly two fifths of the sample. No antigen has been assigned to these receptors. The treatment or condition label here, explained by the study, means: in vitro stimulation with specific CMV peptide epitopes to enrich CMV-specific T cells. The sample in question was cultured PBMCs, obtained from culture after CMV antigen stimulation. The receptors derive from a human donor in good health (CMV status not recorded). Some clones in this sample may be carry-over from other donors' samples.

The chain is built from TRBV6-1 and TRBJ2-1; D not resolved. Trimming removed 2 bases from V and 2 bases from J, with 10 bases in between. Germline CDR1 MNHNS, CDR2 SASEGT. This CDR3 has 15 residues. The CDR3 DNA reads as TGTGCCAGCAGTGAATGGTTACAAGCCTACAATGAGCAGTTCTTC. Translated, it gives CASSEWLQAYNEQFF.

The chain is built from TRBV2 and TRBJ2-3; no firm D call. Per the germline V gene, CDR1 is SNHLY and CDR2 is FYNNEI. Deletions cut 7 bases from V and 1 base from J, with 15 bases between. The CDR3 contains 15 residues. The CDR3 bases are TGTGCCAGCATAGGATTATTCTACGGCACAGATACGCAGTATTTT. It translates to CASIGLFYGTDTQYF.

The chain couples TRBV6-5 to TRBJ2-3, with 7 nucleotides matching TRBD2. V shed 2 bases, J shed 2 bases, and the junction held 7 bases outside the gene matches. This CDR3 is built from 16 residues. Germline values: CDR1 MNHEY, CDR2 SVGAGI. The CDR3 here is CASSYGASGFTDTQYF. CDR3 nucleotides: TGTGCCAGCAGTTACGGGGCTAGCGGATTCACAGATACGCAGTATTTT.

J is TRBJ1-1 and V is TRBV12-3 or TRBV12-4, with a weak D call TRBD1 (6 bases). This CDR3 spans 14 amino acids. The ends were cut back, 6 bases at V and 6 bases at J, with 17 bases in the middle. The CDR3 loop reads CASRPPEGEAEAFF. In nucleotides, the CDR3 is TGTGCCAGCAGGCCCCCGGAGGGGGAGGCTGAAGCTTTCTTT.

V usage is TRBV7-8 and J usage is TRBJ1-4; D is unclear. Trimming pared 4 bases from V and 4 bases from J, leaving 13 bases between. This CDR3 has 15 amino acids. CDR1 and CDR2 from the germline V gene are SGHVS and FQNEAQ. The CDR3 DNA reads as TGTGCCAGCAGCTCAAGGACGGCCGTTAATGAAAAACTGTTTTTT. This codes for CASSSRTAVNEKLFF.

This sequence joins TRBV5-1 and TRBJ1-2, with D hard to call. Germline lookup yields CDR1 SGHRS and CDR2 YFSETQ. Deletions cut 4 bases from V and 8 bases from J, with 15 bases between. The CDR3 is 13 residues long. CDR3 in amino acids: CASSPDYAGGYTF. The CDR3, as DNA: TGCGCCAGCAGCCCGGACTATGCGGGGGGCTACACCTTC. Together with reference TRBV5-1 and TRBJ1-2, the CDR3 gives the full variable domain: KAGVTQTPRYLIKTRGQQVTLSCSPISGHRSVSWYQQTPGQGLQFLFEYFSETQRNKGNFPGRFSGRQFSNSRSEMNVSTLELGDSALYLCASSPDYAGGYTFGSGTRLTVV.

This sequence joins TRBV10-3 and TRBJ1-4; D remains unclear. CDR1 is ENHRY and CDR2 is SYGVKD in the germline V gene. V gave up 0 bases and J gave up 8 bases, with 13 bases separating them. The CDR3 length is 15 residues. CDR3 sequence: CAISESTAGREKLFF. DNA of the CDR3: TGTGCCATCAGTGAGTCCACCGCCGGGCGCGAAAAACTGTTTTTT.

This chain joins TRBV7-2 and TRBJ2-1; no clear D. The CDR3 has 14 amino acids. Germline V gene lookup returns CDR1 SGHTA and CDR2 FQGNSA. V was trimmed by 0 bases and J by 6 bases, leaving 9 bases between them. The CDR3 DNA reads TGTGCCAGCAGCTTAGCGCTATTTGGCAATGAGCAGTTCTTC. As protein: CASSLALFGNEQFF.

The chain combines TRBV7-2 with TRBJ2-7; 10 nucleotides agree with TRBD2. The CDR3 runs to 15 residues. Germline values: CDR1 SGHTA, CDR2 FQGNSA. Trimming took 7 bases from V and 2 from J; bases not matched to a gene: 8. As DNA, the CDR3 is TGTGCCAGCACCTATACTAGCGGGACCACCTACGAGCAGTACTTC. It is translated as CASTYTSGTTYEQYF.

The chain carries TRBV4-1 and TRBJ2-3, with D maybe TRBD2 (5 bases). Germline V lookup: CDR1 MGHRA, CDR2 YSYEKL. This CDR3 is 15 amino acids long. V lost 1 base and J lost 5, with 13 bases in between. The CDR3 region is CASSQGRGHEDTQYF. Written as DNA, the CDR3 is TGCGCCAGCAGCCAAGGGAGAGGGCATGAAGATACGCAGTATTTT.

The rearrangement links TRBV7-2 to TRBJ2-5; D is unclear. V dropped 1 base and J dropped 3 bases, with 12 bases sitting between them. The CDR3 extends over 15 amino acids. Germline V gene data show CDR1 as SGHTA and CDR2 as FQGNSA. In DNA form, the CDR3 reads TGTGCCAGCAGCTTAGTGGCCAGAAGGAAAGAGACCCAGTACTTC. This translates into CASSLVARRKETQYF.

This chain joins TRBV7-2 and TRBJ2-1; 8 bases are a match to TRBD2. The CDR3 has 16 residues. Germline-derived CDR1 and CDR2 are SGHTA and FQGNSA. The trim removed 2 bases at V and 6 bases at J, leaving 9 bases unmatched. CDR3 nucleotide sequence: TGTGCCAGCAGCTTAAGTGGTCGGGGGGGGATCAATGAGCAGTTCTTC. It is translated as CASSLSGRGGINEQFF.

The chain links TRBV7-2 to TRBJ1-3; the D is unclear. Germline-derived CDR1 and CDR2 are SGHTA and FQGNSA. Between the trimmed V and J ends, which lost 6 bases and 4 bases, there was a span of 10 bases. The CDR3 is 13 residues long. DNA of the CDR3: TGTGCCAGCAGGACCTCGGTCGGAAACACCATATATTTT. Its protein product is CASRTSVGNTIYF.

This chain links TRBV2 with TRBJ2-3; 10 bases map to TRBD2. This CDR3 spans 15 amino acids. Germline V gene sequence: CDR1 SNHLY, CDR2 FYNNEI. Trimming took 4 bases from V and 6 from J; bases not matched to a gene: 7. As DNA, the CDR3 is TGTGCCAGCAGTGCTCGAGCGGGAGGGCGGGATACGCAGTATTTT. It specifies CASSARAGGRDTQYF.

CDR3 sequence: CASSSTLEQDTQYF. CDR3 sequence (DNA): TGTGCCAGCTCATCTACTTTGGAGCAAGACACGCAGTATTTT. The V and J genes are TRBV18 and TRBJ2-3; D gene uncertain. The V and J ends lost 5 bases and 9 bases respectively, with 18 bases between them. The CDR3 totals 14 residues. Germline V gene sequence: CDR1 KGHSH, CDR2 LQKENI. The variable domain in full, completed from reference TRBV18 and TRBJ2-3, reads NAGVMQNPRHLVRRRGQEARLRCSPMKGHSHVYWYRQLPEEGLKFMVYLQKENIIDESGMPKERFSAEFPKEGPSILRIQQVVRGDSAAYFCASSSTLEQDTQYFGPGTRLTVL.

The chain couples TRBV6-6 to TRBJ2-7; TRBD2 aligns across 16 bases. This CDR3 comprises 15 residues. Germline V CDR1 and CDR2: MNHNY, SVGAGI (reference sequence). With V trimmed by 5 bases and J by 6 bases, 4 bases remained unmatched. The chain's CDR3 is CASSGTSGRAVEQYF. The CDR3 DNA reads as TGTGCCAGCAGTGGGACTAGCGGGAGGGCTGTCGAGCAGTACTTC.

This chain uses TRBV7-2 with TRBJ2-1, with 9 nucleotides matching TRBD2. CDR1 and CDR2 (germline): SGHTA, FQGNSA. This CDR3 region has 16 residues. V dropped 5 bases and J dropped 6; count of bases not matched to a gene: 11. The CDR3 nucleotides are TGTGCCAGCAGCATAAACCGACTAGCGGAGCTCAATGAGCAGTTCTTC. Amino acid sequence: CASSINRLAELNEQFF. The whole variable domain, filled in from reference TRBV7-2 and TRBJ2-1, reads GAGVSQSPSNKVTEKGKDVELRCDPISGHTALYWYRQSLGQGLEFLIYFQGNSAPDKSGLPSDRFSAERTGGSVSTLTIQRTQQEDSAVYLCASSINRLAELNEQFFGPGTRLTVL.

The table lists this clonotype with a few counts. CDR3 in amino acids: CASSQDPRRDREWV. In DNA, the CDR3 is TGCGCCAGCAGCCAAGATCCGCGCCGGGACAGGGAGTGGGTC. The V and J genes are TRBV4-3 and TRBJ2-7; 9 nucleotides match TRBD1. Germline CDR1 LGHNA, CDR2 YSLEER. This CDR3 is built from 14 residues.

This clonotype appeared a few times. This rearrangement joins TRBV7-8 to TRBJ2-1; no definite D call. CDR1 and CDR2 from the germline V gene are SGHVS and FQNEAQ. The CDR3 consists of 13 residues. V shed 6 bases and J shed 9 bases, with 15 bases lying between them. The DNA for the CDR3 is TGTGCCAGCAGTCTAAGATTAGTCACTGAGCAGTTCTTC. It is translated as CASSLRLVTEQFF.

The chain recombines TRBV20-1 with TRBJ2-1, with D perhaps matching TRBD2 (5 bases). Germline V gene lookup returns CDR1 DFQATT and CDR2 SNEGSKA (reference sequence). The CDR3 extends over 16 amino acids. With 2 bases removed from V and 9 bases from J, the gap between germline ends came to 23 bases. The CDR3 bases are TGCAGTGCTAGACCACCGGGAAATAATGCCATGGGTGAGCAGTTCTTC. Translating it yields CSARPPGNNAMGEQFF.

This clonotype showed up many times. The genes are TRBV7-6 and TRBJ2-7; D is tentatively TRBD1 or TRBD2 (5 bases each). This CDR3 is built from 15 residues. V lost 5 bases to trimming and J lost 6 bases, with 20 bases between them. From germline, CDR1 is SGHVS and CDR2 FNYEAQ. Here the CDR3 DNA reads TGTGCCAGCAGCCTAGACCGGGACCCTGGGCTCGAGCAGTACTTC. It specifies CASSLDRDPGLEQYF.

This clonotype has more than one count but fewer than ten. The chain joins TRBV12-3 or TRBV12-4 to TRBJ1-5; a possible D gene is TRBD1 (5 bases). The germline V and J ends were trimmed by 6 bases and 3 bases, with 15 bases remaining between them. The CDR3 spans 15 residues. CDR3 residues: CASSFGHHFNQPQHF. CDR3 nucleotide sequence: TGTGCCAGCAGCTTTGGACATCACTTCAATCAGCCCCAGCATTTT.

This clonotype was seen a few times. The chain has TRBV27 and TRBJ1-5; the match to TRBD1 covers 7 bases. The trim removed 6 bases at V and 0 bases at J, leaving 5 bases unmatched. The CDR3 is 15 residues long. Germline CDR1 MNHEY, CDR2 SMNVEV (reference sequence). The CDR3 coding sequence is TGTGCCAGCAGCCTACAGGGGACTAGCAATCAGCCCCAGCATTTT. Protein product: CASSLQGTSNQPQHF.

This clonotype was counted only a few times. This chain links TRBV7-8 with TRBJ2-1, with D uncertain. V dropped 5 bases and J dropped 12 bases, with 17 bases sitting between them. Germline-derived CDR1 and CDR2 are SGHVS and FQNEAQ. This CDR3 region has 13 residues. The CDR3 nucleotides are TGTGCCAGCAGCATCAGATGGGCTAAAGTGCAGTTCTTC. It encodes CASSIRWAKVQFF.

The CDR3 nucleotides are TGTGCCAGTAGTACCTCGGGCGTTGGGGTGCCCCAGCATTTT. As protein: CASSTSGVGVPQHF. This chain connects TRBV19 to TRBJ1-5; D is unclear. The CDR3 contains 14 residues. V was trimmed by 4 bases and J by 9 bases, leaving 16 bases between them. Germline-derived CDR1 and CDR2 are LNHDA and SQIVND (reference sequence).

The chain combines TRBV11-2 with TRBJ2-7; 7 bases match TRBD1. V trimming: 5 bases; J trimming: 3 bases; junction bases outside the gene matches: 13. Germline lookup yields CDR1 SGHAT and CDR2 FQNNGV. The CDR3 sequence is 16 residues long. CDR3 residues: CASSNYRGPGLYEQYF. The DNA for the CDR3 is TGTGCCAGCAGCAATTACAGGGGTCCTGGGCTCTACGAGCAGTACTTC.

J is TRBJ1-2 and V is TRBV2; a weak D match, TRBD1 (5 bases). Germline CDR1 and CDR2: SNHLY and FYNNEI. The CDR3 extends over 13 amino acids. V was cut by 7 bases and J by 8 bases, with 17 bases left in between. In nucleotides, the CDR3 is TGTGCCAGCACTATGGGGGGTCCCGAGGGCTACACCTTC. Its protein is CASTMGGPEGYTF.

This chain joins TRBV5-6 and TRBJ2-7; D perhaps matches TRBD1 (6 bases). Germline CDR1 SGHDT, CDR2 YYEEEE. V was trimmed by 4 bases and J by 7 bases, leaving 21 bases between them. CDR3 length equals 15 residues. The CDR3 reads CASSRSTWGPGEQYF. CDR3 nucleotide sequence: TGTGCCAGCAGCCGTTCCACTTGGGGGCCGGGGGAGCAGTACTTC.

Points on this clonotype: The junction differs from germline at one of its ends, possibly a read error. The genes are TRBV28 and TRBJ1-5; 7 bases line up with TRBD1. The CDR3 contains 17 residues. The germline CDR1 and CDR2 sequences are MDHEN and SYDVKM. CDR3 sequence: CASSWGRPRGKYQRQHF. The CDR3 region has the DNA TGTGCCAGCAGTTGGGGTCGCCCCAGGGGGAAGTATCAGCGCCAGCATTTT.

In its sample, this clonotype was seen once. The chain employs TRBV7-2 and TRBJ1-2, with D perhaps TRBD1 (5 bases). Trimming removed 5 bases from V and 6 bases from J, with 16 bases in between. The CDR3 spans 14 residues. From germline, CDR1 is SGHTA and CDR2 FQGNSA. The CDR3 sequence: CASSRHDSRDGYTF. Written as DNA, the CDR3 is TGTGCCAGCAGCCGCCACGACAGTCGGGATGGCTACACCTTC. The variable domain in full, with the rest retrieved from reference TRBV7-2 and TRBJ1-2, is GAGVSQSPSNKVTEKGKDVELRCDPISGHTALYWYRQSLGQGLEFLIYFQGNSAPDKSGLPSDRFSAERTGGSVSTLTIQRTQQEDSAVYLCASSRHDSRDGYTFGSGTRLTVV.

The chain couples TRBV12-3 or TRBV12-4 to TRBJ1-2; D may be TRBD1 (5 bases). V was shortened by 8 bases and J by 4 bases, with 17 bases between the two germline ends. The CDR3 covers 14 residues. CDR3 sequence (DNA): TGTGCCAGCGGGGCAGGCTCCCTAGGCTATGGCTACACCTTC. As protein: CASGAGSLGYGYTF.